What follows are 32 T cell receptor beta chains derived from one specimen sequenced in a study of OX40 agonist ivuxolimab in advanced cancers. The library was generated by the immunoSEQ multiplex PCR assay. TCRdb obtained this table from immuneACCESS and retained in-frame rearrangements with V and J assigned. These tables miss some clones; where compared with another copy, unresolved V genes account for less than half of the shortfall, and the remainder is unexplained. The sample includes roughly 30,000 clones, with around 90% observed a single time. The ten biggest clones cover 4.8% of the sample. The sample here was CD4+ or CD8+ T cells sorted from blood, taken in a trial of the OX40 agonist ivuxolimab. Receptor source: an adult with an advanced solid tumor such as melanoma, head and neck, liver or kidney cancer.

This sequence joins TRBV25-1 and TRBJ1-1; D is unresolved. Trimming stripped 7 bases from V and 1 base from J, with 13 bases between. Germline lookup yields CDR1 MGHDK and CDR2 SYGVNS. The CDR3 sequence is 14 residues long. The CDR3 DNA follows: TGTGCCAGCATATCGGGTGAGGGGAACACTGAAGCTTTCTTT. Protein product: CASISGEGNTEAFF.

V usage is TRBV7-9 and J usage is TRBJ2-7; no clear D. The CDR3 contains 15 residues. CDR1 is SEHNR, CDR2 FQNEAQ, per germline (reference sequence). With 5 bases removed from V and 3 bases from J, the gap between germline ends came to 17 bases. The CDR3 here is CASSPFDGTHYEQYF. DNA of the CDR3: TGTGCCAGCAGCCCATTTGACGGAACCCACTACGAGCAGTACTTC.

J is TRBJ2-5 and V is TRBV27; maybe TRBD2 (6 bases). The germline V and J ends were trimmed by 3 bases and 7 bases, with 15 bases remaining between them. This CDR3 contains 14 residues. CDR1 and CDR2 (germline): MNHEY, SMNVEV (reference sequence). Here the CDR3 DNA reads TGTGCCAGCAGTTTTAATGGCGGGGCGGTGACCCAGTACTTC. Amino acid sequence: CASSFNGGAVTQYF.

In the case of this clone: Sequence at one end of the junction differs from germline and may be a read error. The gene calls are TRBV7-6 and TRBJ1-1; TRBD1 agrees at 7 bases. Germline V gene data show CDR1 as SGHVS and CDR2 as FNYEAQ. There are 15 residues in the CDR3. The CDR3 sequence: CASSPPDRMNTEAFF. CDR3 in DNA: TGTGCCAGCAGCCCGCCGGACAGGATGAATACTGAAGCTTTCTTT.

With regard to this clone: The junction departs from germline at one end; a sequencing error may be responsible. The chain has TRBV4-2 and TRBJ1-2; unclear D gene. The CDR3 extends over 12 amino acids. Germline V CDR1 and CDR2: LGHNA, YNFKEQ. Written as DNA, the CDR3 is TGTGCCAGCAGCCAATTTACGGATCCTCTCGCCTTC. Amino acid sequence: CASSQFTDPLAF.

As to this clone: The same CDR3 can be traced to other DNA sequences in this sample. The rearrangement links TRBV7-8 to TRBJ2-7; D perhaps matches TRBD1 (6 bases). CDR1 is SGHVS and CDR2 is FQNEAQ in the germline V gene. V lost 1 base and J lost 0, with 10 bases in between. The CDR3 runs 15 residues. CDR3: CASSLVQGPSYEQYF. In DNA form, the CDR3 reads TGTGCCAGCAGCTTAGTGCAGGGGCCCTCCTACGAGCAGTACTTC.

This clone has more than one count but fewer than ten. The chain joins TRBV5-1 to TRBJ2-5; D uncertain. This CDR3 has 13 amino acids. Per the germline V gene, CDR1 is SGHRS and CDR2 is YFSETQ. Deletions cut 0 bases from V and 3 bases from J, with 6 bases between. The CDR3: CASSLEAEETQYF. Written as DNA, the CDR3 is TGCGCCAGCAGCTTGGAGGCGGAAGAGACCCAGTACTTC.

The gene calls are TRBV27 and TRBJ1-2, with no clear D. The CDR3 contains 14 residues. V lost 6 bases to trimming and J lost 4 bases, with 15 bases between them. Germline assignment: CDR1 MNHEY and CDR2 SMNVEV (reference sequence). The CDR3 here is CASSPSPGVYGYTF. The CDR3 nucleotides are TGTGCCAGCAGCCCTTCCCCAGGAGTCTATGGCTACACCTTC.

This chain links TRBV2 with TRBJ1-5; the D is unclear. Germline loops: CDR1 SNHLY, CDR2 FYNNEI. The V gene lost 2 bases and the J gene lost 4 bases, with 15 bases spanning the gap. The CDR3 spans 16 residues. The CDR3 coding sequence is TGTGCCAGCAGTGAATCGTTGGGATATCGGAATCAGCCCCAGCATTTT. Protein sequence: CASSESLGYRNQPQHF. The full variable domain, completed using reference TRBV2 and TRBJ1-5, is EPEVTQTPSHQVTQMGQEVILRCVPISNHLYFYWYRQILGQKVEFLVSFYNNEISEKSEIFDDQFSVERPDGSNFTLKIRSTKLEDSAMYFCASSESLGYRNQPQHFGDGTRLSIL.

J is TRBJ1-1 and V is TRBV6-6; possibly TRBD1 for D (5 bases). The V and J ends lost 6 bases and 8 bases respectively, with 16 bases between them. The V gene's germline CDR1 is MNHNY and CDR2 SVGAGI (reference sequence). This CDR3 is built from 13 residues. The CDR3 loop is CASRLPSTEEAFF. The CDR3 nucleotides are TGTGCCAGCAGGTTACCCTCGACAGAGGAAGCTTTCTTT.

The genes are TRBV5-1 and TRBJ1-2, with TRBD1 matching over 8 bases. This CDR3 is 15 amino acids long. The ends lost 0 bases at V and 4 bases at J; junction bases unmatched: 5. Germline V CDR1 and CDR2: SGHRS, YFSETQ. The CDR3 DNA follows: TGCGCCAGCAGCTTGGCAGGGGGCGAGCTCTATGGCTACACCTTC. Amino acids: CASSLAGGELYGYTF.

This rearrangement joins TRBV27 to TRBJ1-2; D unresolved. The CDR3 length is 14 residues. V was clipped by 6 bases and J by 4 bases, with 15 bases between them. Germline values: CDR1 MNHEY, CDR2 SMNVEV (reference sequence). The CDR3 nucleotides are TGTGCCAGCAGCGCTCAAAGGACCCCCTATGGCTACACCTTC. Its protein product is CASSAQRTPYGYTF.

V and J are TRBV13 and TRBJ2-7; D perhaps matches TRBD2 (7 bases). CDR1 and CDR2 (germline): PRHDT, FYEKMQ (reference sequence). The V gene lost 5 bases and the J gene lost 2 bases, with 13 bases spanning the gap. The CDR3 has 14 residues. The CDR3: CASSGGASPYEQYV. The DNA of the CDR3 is TGTGCCAGCAGCGGGGGGGCCTCCCCCTACGAGCAGTACGTC.

The genes are TRBV6-5 and TRBJ2-1, with D uncertain. The CDR3 is 11 residues long. Trimming removed 6 bases at V and 7 bases at J, with 7 bases between. Per the germline V gene, CDR1 is MNHEY and CDR2 is SVGAGI. CDR3 sequence (DNA): TGTGCCAGCAGCTCGCCAAATGAGCAGTTCTTC. It encodes CASSSPNEQFF.

The V gene is TRBV11-2, the J gene TRBJ2-7; D is uncertain. Trimming left V 1 base short and J 2 bases short, with 3 bases between. This CDR3 has 12 residues. Germline loops: CDR1 SGHAT, CDR2 FQNNGV. The CDR3: CASSLGAYEQYV. The CDR3 DNA follows: TGTGCCAGCAGCTTAGGCGCCTACGAGCAGTACGTC.

The rearrangement uses TRBV28 and TRBJ1-1; 9 nucleotides match TRBD1. The V gene end was trimmed by 6 bases and the J gene end by 1 base; junction bases not matched to a gene: 12. Germline values: CDR1 MDHEN, CDR2 SYDVKM. CDR3 length: 17 residues. This CDR3 is CASRRSGTGPTNTEAFF. As DNA, the CDR3 is TGTGCCAGCAGGCGTTCCGGGACAGGGCCCACGAACACTGAAGCTTTCTTT.

The chain employs TRBV28 and TRBJ1-1; maybe TRBD1 (6 bases). V lost 3 bases and J 1 base, leaving 9 bases between the germline ends. This CDR3 comprises 14 residues. Germline CDR1 and CDR2: MDHEN and SYDVKM. The CDR3 region is CASSFGGPNTEAFF. The CDR3 nucleotides are TGTGCCAGCAGTTTCGGGGGGCCGAACACTGAAGCTTTCTTT.

The chain joins TRBV6-5 to TRBJ1-2; TRBD1 agrees at 11 bases. CDR3 length: 16 amino acids. Germline V gene sequence: CDR1 MNHEY, CDR2 SVGAGI. The V segment lost 4 bases and the J segment 5 bases; nucleotides outside the gene matches: 9. As DNA, the CDR3 is TGTGCCAGCAGTTTCCAGGACAGGGGGCTTTTTTATGGCTACACCTTC. Translation gives CASSFQDRGLFYGYTF.

This clone showed up just once. The J gene is TRBJ2-1, the V gene TRBV6-6, with 8 bases identical to TRBD2. CDR1 is MNHNY, CDR2 SVGAGI, per germline (reference sequence). V dropped 6 bases and J dropped 9; count of bases not matched to a gene: 16. This CDR3 region has 16 residues. The DNA for the CDR3 is TGTGCCAGCAGGGCCGGGCCGGGACTAGACTTTGCTGAGCAGTTCTTC. Translating gives CASRAGPGLDFAEQFF.

The rearrangement links TRBV27 to TRBJ2-5; either TRBD1 or TRBD2 may fit D (6 bases each). CDR1 is MNHEY and CDR2 is SMNVEV in the germline V gene (reference sequence). V was shortened by 0 bases and J by 2 bases, with 16 bases between the two germline ends. This CDR3 comprises 17 residues. CDR3 nucleotides: TGTGCCAGCAGTTTATCGTGGGGGGCAGCTCTTCAAGAGACCCAGTACTTC. It translates to CASSLSWGAALQETQYF.

The chain links TRBV18 to TRBJ2-2; 9 positions match TRBD1. The CDR3 loop spans 16 amino acids. Germline V gene sequence: CDR1 KGHSH, CDR2 LQKENI. The V gene end was trimmed by 3 bases and the J gene end by 6 bases; junction bases not matched to a gene: 8. The CDR3 nucleotides read TGTGCCAGCTCACCCTCGCGGGGACAGGGATCCGGGGAGCTGTTTTTT. Protein sequence: CASSPSRGQGSGELFF.

The rearrangement uses TRBV7-9 and TRBJ2-3; D not resolved. The V and J ends lost 4 bases and 5 bases respectively, with 13 bases between them. CDR3 length: 14 amino acids. Germline V gene lookup returns CDR1 SEHNR and CDR2 FQNEAQ (reference sequence). In DNA, the CDR3 is TGTGCCAGCAGCTCCACGAGGCTGGGAGATACGCAGTATTTT. Translating it yields CASSSTRLGDTQYF.

V usage is TRBV7-6 and J usage is TRBJ2-5; possible D gene TRBD1, 5 bases. V dropped 1 base and J dropped 4 bases, with 16 bases sitting between them. Germline CDR1 is SGHVS and CDR2 is FNYEAQ. This CDR3 is built from 16 residues. CDR3 DNA: TGTGCCAGCAGCTTAGGCCCTCAGGGTGGGTCAGAGACCCAGTACTTC. This translates into CASSLGPQGGSETQYF.

The gene calls are TRBV5-1 and TRBJ1-1, with 10 bases identical to TRBD1. V gave up 4 bases and J gave up 6 bases; unmatched junction bases: 3. CDR1 and CDR2 (germline): SGHRS, YFSETQ. CDR3 length: 13 residues. The CDR3 region has the DNA TGCGCCAGCAGCGAGACAGGGGGCCCTGAAGCTTTCTTT. Residues: CASSETGGPEAFF.

The chain employs TRBV19 and TRBJ2-5; 9 bases map to TRBD2. Germline assignment: CDR1 LNHDA and CDR2 SQIVND (reference sequence). The V gene end was trimmed by 3 bases and the J gene end by 4 bases; junction bases not matched to a gene: 15. The CDR3 loop spans 18 amino acids. CDR3 sequence: CASSITGGGAVLSETQYF. The CDR3 DNA reads TGTGCCAGTAGTATCACAGGCGGGGGGGCCGTTTTGTCAGAGACCCAGTACTTC. Full variable domain (rest looked up from reference TRBV19 and TRBJ2-5): DGGITQSPKYLFRKEGQNVTLSCEQNLNHDAMYWYRQDPGQGLRLIYYSQIVNDFQKGDIAEGYSVSREKKESFPLTVTSAQKNPTAFYLCASSITGGGAVLSETQYFGPGTRLLVL.

The J gene is TRBJ2-7, the V gene TRBV28, with no clear D. The V end lost 6 bases, the J end lost 11 bases, and 20 bases lay between the germline ends. The V gene's germline CDR1 is MDHEN and CDR2 SYDVKM. This CDR3 region has 13 residues. The CDR3 here is CASSPRSVVWEYF. In DNA, the CDR3 is TGTGCCAGCAGCCCCCGGAGTGTGGTTTGGGAGTACTTC.

The J gene is TRBJ1-2, the V gene TRBV11-2; 9 bases map to TRBD1. There are 18 residues in the CDR3. CDR1 is SGHAT and CDR2 is FQNNGV in the germline V gene. V lost 1 base, J lost 6 bases, and 15 bases stayed unmatched. The CDR3 DNA follows: TGTGCCAGCAGCTTAGGTTATTTCGGACAGGGGATGAAGGATGGCTACACCTTC. This gives the protein CASSLGYFGQGMKDGYTF.

This sequence joins TRBV2 and TRBJ2-6; a weak D match, TRBD1 (7 bases). CDR1 is SNHLY and CDR2 is FYNNEI in the germline V gene. Trimming pared 4 bases from V and 4 bases from J, leaving 17 bases between. CDR3 length: 17 amino acids. The CDR3: CASSVYKGAGGANVLTF. The CDR3 region has the DNA TGTGCCAGCAGTGTTTATAAGGGGGCGGGAGGGGCCAACGTCCTGACTTTC. Together with reference TRBV2 and TRBJ2-6, the CDR3 gives the full variable domain: EPEVTQTPSHQVTQMGQEVILRCVPISNHLYFYWYRQILGQKVEFLVSFYNNEISEKSEIFDDQFSVERPDGSNFTLKIRSTKLEDSAMYFCASSVYKGAGGANVLTFGAGSRLTVL.

V and J are TRBV7-9 and TRBJ2-7; D might be TRBD2 (5 bases). The germline V gene encodes CDR1 SEHNR and CDR2 FQNEAQ (reference sequence). V was pared by 1 base and J by 4 bases, with 17 bases between. The CDR3 runs to 16 residues. CDR3 sequence (DNA): TGTGCCAGCAGCTTAGAGATCGGGGAGTTGGTTTACGAGCAGTACTTC. Encoded protein: CASSLEIGELVYEQYF. Filled out from reference TRBV7-9 and TRBJ2-7, the complete variable domain reads DTGVSQNPRHKITKRGQNVTFRCDPISEHNRLYWYRQTLGQGPEFLTYFQNEAQLEKSRLLSDRFSAERPKGSFSTLEIQRTEQGDSAMYLCASSLEIGELVYEQYFGPGTRLTVT.

The chain links TRBV7-9 to TRBJ2-5; TRBD1 is a possible D gene (6 bases). This CDR3 is 14 amino acids long. Per the germline V gene, CDR1 is SEHNR and CDR2 is FQNEAQ (reference sequence). The V gene lost 5 bases and the J gene lost 2 bases, with 12 bases spanning the gap. CDR3 in DNA: TGTGCCAGCAGCGAAGACAGGAGACAAGAGACCCAGTACTTC. As protein: CASSEDRRQETQYF.

The CDR3 DNA follows: TGTGCCAGCAGCCACTACTCTAGCGGCCACACAGATACGCAGTATTTT. Amino acids: CASSHYSSGHTDTQYF. This chain uses TRBV11-3 with TRBJ2-3; 7 bases are shared with TRBD2. Germline V lookup: CDR1 SGHNT, CDR2 YENEEA. V dropped 5 bases and J dropped 2; count of bases not matched to a gene: 10. CDR3 size: 16 residues.

The rearrangement uses TRBV7-8 and TRBJ2-1; no reliable D call. Trimming pared 0 bases from V and 4 bases from J, leaving 4 bases between. Per germline, CDR1 SGHVS and CDR2 FQNEAQ. The CDR3 sequence is 13 residues long. The CDR3 region has the DNA TGTGCCAGCAGCTTAGCTTGGTACAATGAGCAGTTCTTC. It is translated as CASSLAWYNEQFF.